Listed here are 28 T cell receptor beta chains from one sample, sequenced in a study of beta chain features in type 1 diabetes. Sequenced material consisted of expressed TCRB transcripts (all of the isolated RNA was reverse transcribed). Some clones are missing from TCRdb's copy, which holds only in-frame ones; the method was immunoSEQ multiplex PCR. Of some 150,000 clones listed, roughly 10% are singletons. The sequencing sample was made of naive CD4+ T cells from blood. Receptors were obtained from a man aged 18 to 29 in good health.

At least ten counts were recorded for this clone. The chain joins TRBV29-1 to TRBJ1-1, with D hard to call. Germline-derived CDR1 and CDR2 are SQVTM and ANQGSEA. Trimming removed 7 bases at V and 3 bases at J, with 12 bases between. The CDR3 is made up of 12 amino acids. The CDR3, as DNA: TGCAGCGCCCGGGTCCAAGACACTGAAGCTTTCTTT. Protein sequence: CSARVQDTEAFF.

The rearrangement links TRBV9 to TRBJ1-2, with TRBD1 matching 7 bases. Trimming at V came to 3 bases and at J to 3 bases, leaving 8 bases not matched to a gene. Per the germline V gene, CDR1 is SGDLS and CDR2 is YYNGEE. The CDR3 is 15 amino acids. The CDR3 spells CASSATGDSHYGYTF. The CDR3 DNA is TGTGCCAGCAGCGCCACAGGGGACTCCCACTATGGCTACACCTTC.

This clone appeared a few times. The rearrangement joins TRBV5-4 to TRBJ2-1; 15 bases fit TRBD2. Germline V gene lookup returns CDR1 SGHNT and CDR2 YYREEE (reference sequence). CDR3 length: 16 residues. Trimming cost V 4 bases and J 7 bases; bases outside gene matches: 6. The CDR3 sequence is CASSLGTSGGWNEQFF. The CDR3 DNA sequence: TGTGCCAGCAGCCTGGGGACTAGCGGGGGGTGGAATGAGCAGTTCTTC.

V gene TRBV5-1 combines with J gene TRBJ2-2, with a possible D match to TRBD1 (5 bases). CDR3 length: 15 residues. CDR1 and CDR2 from the germline V gene are SGHRS and YFSETQ. The V end lost 2 bases, the J end lost 2 bases, and 10 bases lay between the germline ends. CDR3 region: CASSLLTANTGELFF. CDR3 nucleotide sequence: TGCGCCAGCAGCTTACTGACAGCTAACACCGGGGAGCTGTTTTTT.

The CDR3 loop reads CASSRSATNEKLFF. The CDR3, as DNA: TGTGCCAGTAGTCGTTCGGCAACTAATGAAAAACTGTTTTTT. The rearrangement uses TRBV19 and TRBJ1-4; D unclear. Looked up from germline, CDR1 is LNHDA and CDR2 is SQIVND (reference sequence). V gave up 5 bases and J gave up 0 bases, with 7 bases separating them. This CDR3 has 14 amino acids.

There are a few counts of this clone. The chain combines TRBV5-6 with TRBJ2-5; 9 positions agree with TRBD2. Judging by the DNA end, TRBJ2-7 fits better; the J call may be wrong. The CDR3 is made up of 15 amino acids. Germline CDR1 SGHDT, CDR2 YYEEEE. The CDR3 region is CASSLKSGGSYEQYF. The CDR3 bases are TGTGCCAGCAGCTTGAAGAGCGGGGGGTCATACGAGCAGTACTTC.

This clone was seen a few times. V is TRBV5-1 and J is TRBJ1-2; 10 bases are a match to TRBD1. In germline, CDR1 is SGHRS, CDR2 YFSETQ. The junction had 11 bases not matched to a gene; V was cut back by 5 bases and J by 4 bases. This CDR3 has 16 amino acids. CDR3 DNA: TGCGCCAGCAGTTCAACGGGGACAGGGGCCCTCTATGGCTACACCTTC. Amino acid sequence: CASSSTGTGALYGYTF.

This clone appeared many times. This chain joins TRBV6-6 and TRBJ2-1; no firm D call. Germline values: CDR1 MNHNY, CDR2 SVGAGI (reference sequence). The V gene lost 0 bases and the J gene lost 10 bases, with 10 bases spanning the gap. CDR3 length: 13 amino acids. DNA for the CDR3: TGTGCCAGCAGTTACTCGATGTCCGGGGAGCAGTTCTTC. Its protein product is CASSYSMSGEQFF.

The chain uses TRBV5-8 and TRBJ1-5, with 7 positions matching TRBD1. V was clipped by 4 bases and J by 5 bases; unmatched bases: 9. This CDR3 comprises 15 residues. CDR1 and CDR2 (germline): SGHTS, YDEGEE. The CDR3 region is CASSPWKTGDQPQHF. The CDR3 DNA follows: TGTGCCAGCAGCCCTTGGAAAACAGGGGATCAGCCCCAGCATTTT.

This clone showed up just a few times. The chain couples TRBV7-9 to TRBJ2-1; D call uncertain. Trimming took off 5 bases at V and 3 bases at J, with 5 bases between the two ends. Germline CDR1 reads SEHNR; CDR2 reads FQNEAQ (reference sequence). The CDR3 runs 12 residues. The CDR3 DNA is TGTGCCAGCAGCGCTAACTACAATGAGCAGTTCTTC. Its translation is CASSANYNEQFF.

This clone was seen a few times. This sequence joins TRBV28 and TRBJ2-2; TRBD2 agrees at 10 bases. This CDR3 contains 15 residues. Per germline, CDR1 MDHEN and CDR2 SYDVKM. V shed 7 bases and J 4 bases; nucleotides not matched to a gene: 6. DNA of the CDR3: TGTGCCAGCACTAGCGGGGGACTATCCACCGGGGAGCTGTTTTTT. Its translation is CASTSGGLSTGELFF.

The V and J genes are TRBV5-1 and TRBJ2-1; the D gene is possibly TRBD2 (5 bases). With 4 bases removed from V and 8 bases from J, the gap between germline ends came to 19 bases. Looked up from germline, CDR1 is SGHRS and CDR2 is YFSETQ. The CDR3 length is 15 residues. CDR3 region: CASSAPGPPGDEQFF. The CDR3 DNA follows: TGCGCCAGCAGCGCGCCCGGGCCCCCCGGGGATGAGCAGTTCTTC.

This clone has only a few counts. The J gene is TRBJ1-6, the V gene TRBV6-1; 7 nucleotides match TRBD1. Trimming removed 5 bases from V and 6 bases from J; junction bases left unmatched: 4. The CDR3 totals 14 residues. Germline lookup yields CDR1 MNHNS and CDR2 SASEGT. The CDR3 DNA sequence: TGTGCCAGCAGTCCACAGGGGAGTAATTCACCCCTCCACTTT. It codes for CASSPQGSNSPLHF.

The CDR3 coding sequence is TGTGCCAGCAGCCACCGAGGACAGGGGGGACAGCCCCAGCATTTT. It specifies CASSHRGQGGQPQHF. The chain has TRBV16 and TRBJ1-5; 10 bases are a match to TRBD1. The CDR3 runs 15 residues. Germline assignment: CDR1 KGHSY and CDR2 FQNENV. Losses at the gene ends were 3 bases for V and 7 bases for J; bases not matched to a gene: 6.

This clone was detected only a few times. V is TRBV5-4 and J is TRBJ1-3; 10 nucleotides agree with TRBD1. Losses at the gene ends were 3 bases for V and 4 bases for J; bases not matched to a gene: 4. Germline V CDR1 and CDR2: SGHNT, YYREEE (reference sequence). The CDR3 has 15 amino acids. CDR3 in amino acids: CASSWDRGAGNTIYF. The CDR3 region has the DNA TGTGCCAGCAGCTGGGACAGGGGTGCGGGAAACACCATATATTTT.

The V and J genes are TRBV7-2 and TRBJ1-2; 9 bases match TRBD1. V shed 5 bases, J shed 2 bases, and the junction held 6 bases outside the gene matches. The CDR3 runs to 15 residues. Germline V lookup: CDR1 SGHTA, CDR2 FQGNSA. Here the CDR3 reads CASSPRTGENYGYTF. The CDR3 coding sequence is TGTGCCAGCAGCCCCCGGACAGGGGAAAACTATGGCTACACCTTC.

A few counts support this clone. The V call is TRBV30, the J call TRBJ2-2, with TRBD2 matching over 7 bases. The CDR3 has 15 amino acids. V was pared by 3 bases and J by 1 base, with 5 bases of the junction left unmatched. The germline CDR1 and CDR2 sequences are GTSNPN and SVGIG (reference sequence). CDR3 DNA: TGTGCCTGGAGCGGCCTAGCGGTGAACACCGGGGAGCTGTTTTTT. It is translated as CAWSGLAVNTGELFF.

Many counts were recorded for this clone. The chain combines TRBV10-3 with TRBJ2-1; 8 bases match TRBD1. Germline CDR1 ENHRY, CDR2 SYGVKD. This CDR3 is 14 amino acids long. V lost 11 bases, J lost 10 bases, and 16 bases stayed unmatched. CDR3 in amino acids: CAVTGTGLSWEQFF. In nucleotides, the CDR3 is TGTGCCGTAACCGGGACAGGACTATCTTGGGAGCAGTTCTTC.

Only a few counts were recorded for this clone. DNA of the CDR3: TGTGCCAGCAGTTACTCAGGAGTTGCAACTAATGAAAAACTGTTTTTT. Residues: CASSYSGVATNEKLFF. J is TRBJ1-4 and V is TRBV6-6; D is unclear. The germline V gene has CDR1 MNHNY and CDR2 SVGAGI (reference sequence). The length of the CDR3 is 16 residues. V dropped 0 bases and J dropped 0 bases, with 8 bases sitting between them.

This clone was detected a few times. The junction shows a germline mismatch at one end, possibly a read error. The chain joins TRBV6-5 to TRBJ2-7; D is possibly TRBD1 (6 bases). The germline gives CDR1 MNHEY, CDR2 SVGAGI. CDR3 length: 16 residues. The CDR3 nucleotides are TGTGCCAGCAGTAACTCCGGACAGAAAACATCCTACGAGCAGTACTTC. Translating it yields CASSNSGQKTSYEQYF.

The chain carries TRBV4-1 and TRBJ1-5; 9 bases agree with TRBD1. The length of the CDR3 is 16 residues. From germline, CDR1 is MGHRA and CDR2 YSYEKL. Unmatched junction bases numbered 5, after V lost 4 bases and J lost 1 base. The CDR3 reads CASSRGTGLSNQPQHF. In nucleotides, the CDR3 is TGCGCCAGCAGCCGAGGGACAGGGCTAAGCAATCAGCCCCAGCATTTT.

This clone was seen a handful of times. The chain couples TRBV6-5 to TRBJ2-3, with a possible D match to TRBD2 (5 bases). CDR1 is MNHEY and CDR2 is SVGAGI in the germline V gene. Trimming left V 0 bases short and J 2 bases short, with 9 bases between. The CDR3 has 15 residues. DNA for the CDR3: TGTGCCAGCAGTTACTCCCGGGGTTCCACAGATACGCAGTATTTT. It yields the protein CASSYSRGSTDTQYF.

There are a few counts of this clone. The DNA of the CDR3 is TGCGCCAGCAGCCCCAGGACAGCTGGAAACACCATATATTTT. Amino acids: CASSPRTAGNTIYF. V and J are TRBV5-1 and TRBJ1-3, with a tentative D call TRBD1 (6 bases). CDR3 length: 14 residues. V lost 4 bases and J lost 2, with 10 bases in between. The germline gives CDR1 SGHRS, CDR2 YFSETQ.

This chain joins TRBV7-2 and TRBJ1-2; D gene unclear. V lost 5 bases, J lost 6 bases, and 16 bases lay in between. The length of the CDR3 is 14 residues. Germline lookup yields CDR1 SGHTA and CDR2 FQGNSA. The CDR3 DNA is TGTGCCAGCAGCCCTTTCTCCCCCACGGATGGCTACACCTTC. Its translation is CASSPFSPTDGYTF.

The rearrangement joins TRBV2 to TRBJ2-1, with D tentatively TRBD2 (5 bases). V lost 6 bases and J 4 bases, leaving 16 bases between the germline ends. The CDR3 loop spans 15 amino acids. CDR1 is SNHLY and CDR2 is FYNNEI in the germline V gene. The chain's CDR3 is CASRPGGGSYNEQFF. For the CDR3, the DNA is TGTGCCAGCAGGCCCGGCGGAGGATCTTACAATGAGCAGTTCTTC.

This rearrangement joins TRBV7-6 to TRBJ2-6, with D unclear. The germline V gene has CDR1 SGHVS and CDR2 FNYEAQ. The CDR3 runs to 18 residues. Between the trimmed V and J ends, which lost 1 base and 2 bases, there was a span of 15 bases. CDR3 sequence (DNA): TGTGCCAGCAGCTTAGGGCGAGGCCAGCTAACTGGGGCCAACGTCCTGACTTTC. This gives the protein CASSLGRGQLTGANVLTF.

This clone was counted many times. The chain has TRBV2 and TRBJ1-2; a possible D gene is TRBD1 (6 bases). V dropped 4 bases and J dropped 4 bases, with 7 bases sitting between them. Germline assignment: CDR1 SNHLY and CDR2 FYNNEI. The CDR3 spans 12 residues. CDR3 nucleotides: TGTGCCAGCAGTGCACAGGGCTATGGCTACACCTTC. As protein: CASSAQGYGYTF.

The chain links TRBV4-1 to TRBJ2-5; perhaps TRBD2 as D (6 bases). CDR1 is MGHRA, CDR2 YSYEKL, per germline. The CDR3 covers 14 residues. V lost 0 bases, J lost 3 bases, and 8 bases lay in between. The CDR3 loop is CASSQEGRKETQYF. CDR3 sequence (DNA): TGCGCCAGCAGCCAAGAGGGGAGGAAAGAGACCCAGTACTTC.